This TCR beta chain comes out of a study of beta chain features in type 1 diabetes. Reverse transcribing all isolated RNA meant expressed TCRB transcripts were sequenced. Assay used: immunoSEQ multiplex PCR; TCRdb lists only in-frame clones, some missing. This table holds hundreds of thousands of clones, approximately 30% found once. Germline lookup yields CDR1 GTSNPN and CDR2 SVGIG (reference sequence). The CDR3 length is 14 residues. The V gene lost 3 bases and the J gene lost 4 bases, with 15 bases spanning the gap. The chain employs TRBV30 and TRBJ1-1, with D uncertain. The sequenced material came from naive CD4+ T cells from blood. The sequence derives from a man aged 18 to 30 in good health. This CDR3 is CAWSPRWGRTEAFF. In DNA, the CDR3 is TGTGCCTGGAGCCCAAGGTGGGGTCGCACTGAAGCTTTCTTT.